A single T cell receptor beta chain is shown here with its context. Its antigen remains unidentified. This entry comes from a study of CD8+CD57+ T cells in acquired aplastic anemia. Study overall: Each DNA sample taken from sorted CD4+ and CD8+ cells came to 3.2 ug on average.

The CDR3 sequence is 11 residues long. Germline V gene lookup returns CDR1 SQVTM and CDR2 ANQGSEA. V lost 6 bases and J lost 5, with 10 bases in between. Genomic DNA templated the TCR beta VDJ and CDR3 profiling. TCRdb processed the reads anew with MiXCR; each CDR3 protein has one entry. The repertoire holds about 42,000 distinct CDR3 sequences, with 55% to 80% as singletons. Study-wide points: In CD8+ cells, Simpson's diversity showed no significant difference between patients and controls.

Source material: sorted CD4+, CD8+, or CD8+CD57+ T cells (not recorded which) from PBMCs. This sequence was found in a human donor in good health, serving as a control. This chain connects TRBV29-1 to TRBJ1-1; D is uncertain. In DNA form, the CDR3 reads TGCAGCGTCGCAAGTCGGACTGAAGCTTTCTTT. It encodes CSVASRTEAFF.